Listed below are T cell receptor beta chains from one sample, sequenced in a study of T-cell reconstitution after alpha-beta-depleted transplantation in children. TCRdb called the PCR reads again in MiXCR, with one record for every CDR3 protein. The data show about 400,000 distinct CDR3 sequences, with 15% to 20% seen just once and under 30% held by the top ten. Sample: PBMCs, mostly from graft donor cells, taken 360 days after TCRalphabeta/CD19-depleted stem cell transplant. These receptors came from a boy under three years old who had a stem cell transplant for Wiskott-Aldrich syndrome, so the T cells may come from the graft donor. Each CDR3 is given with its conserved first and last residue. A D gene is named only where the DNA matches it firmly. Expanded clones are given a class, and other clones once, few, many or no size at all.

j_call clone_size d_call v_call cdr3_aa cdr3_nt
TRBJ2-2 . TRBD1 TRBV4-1 CASSQDQGRGHHTGELFF TGCGCCAGCAGCCAAGATCAAGGCAGGGGGCATCACACCGGGGAGCTGTTTTTT
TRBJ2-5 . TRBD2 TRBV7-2 CASSARGGRETQYF TGTGCCAGCAGCGCCCGGGGGGGCCGAGAGACCCAGTACTTC
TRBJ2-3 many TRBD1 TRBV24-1 CATSDPGQGTDTQYF TGTGCCACCAGTGATCCCGGACAGGGCACAGATACGCAGTATTTT
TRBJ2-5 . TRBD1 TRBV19 CASSKLPGQGGETQYF TGTGCCAGTAGTAAACTACCGGGACAGGGGGGAGAGACCCAGTACTTC
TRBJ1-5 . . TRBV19 CASSQILQGFNQPQHF TGTGCCAGTAGTCAAATTCTACAGGGTTTCAATCAGCCCCAGCATTTT
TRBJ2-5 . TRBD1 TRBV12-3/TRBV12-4 CASSLKGQAQETQYF TGTGCCAGCAGTTTAAAGGGACAGGCACAAGAGACCCAGTACTTC
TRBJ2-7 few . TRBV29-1 CSVGGRYSYEQYF TGCAGCGTTGGGGGGCGGTATTCCTACGAGCAGTACTTC
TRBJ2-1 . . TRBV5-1 CASSLRKGNKPLYNEQFF TGCGCCAGCAGCTTGAGGAAGGGAAACAAACCGCTTTACAATGAGCAGTTCTTC
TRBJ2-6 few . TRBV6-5 CASSYQSGANVLTF TGTGCCAGCAGTTACCAGTCTGGGGCCAACGTCCTGACTTTC
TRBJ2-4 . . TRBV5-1 CASRVAPRDIQYF TGCGCCAGCAGGGTCGCGCCCAGGGACATTCAGTACTTC
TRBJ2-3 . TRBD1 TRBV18 CASSPDRELTDTQYF TGTGCCAGCTCACCAGACAGGGAACTCACAGATACGCAGTATTTT
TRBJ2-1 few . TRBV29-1 CSVGGLAIAEQFF TGCAGCGTTGGGGGTCTAGCGATAGCTGAGCAGTTCTTC
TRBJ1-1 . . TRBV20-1 CSAEGGTEAFF TGCAGTGCTGAAGGTGGCACTGAAGCTTTCTTT
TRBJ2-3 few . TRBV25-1 CASSGYRVHTDTQYF TGTGCCAGCAGTGGGTACAGGGTGCACACAGATACGCAGTATTTT
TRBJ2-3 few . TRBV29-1 CSASGTPGRTDTQYF TGCAGCGCCTCCGGGACCCCTGGGCGCACAGATACGCAGTATTTT
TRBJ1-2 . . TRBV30 CAWSPWDGYTF TGTGCCTGGAGTCCCTGGGATGGCTACACCTTC
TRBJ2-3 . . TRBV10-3 CAISESRASTDTQYF TGTGCCATCAGTGAGTCGCGAGCTAGCACAGATACGCAGTATTTT
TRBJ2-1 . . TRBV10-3 CATTVGLGSYNEQFF TGTGCCACCACTGTGGGTTTGGGCTCCTACAATGAGCAGTTCTTC
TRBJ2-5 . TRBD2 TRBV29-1 CSVAGLAGVGVQETQYF TGCAGCGTGGCGGGACTAGCGGGAGTGGGAGTCCAAGAGACCCAGTACTTC
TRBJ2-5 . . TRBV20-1 CSARQGAQETQYF TGCAGTGCTAGGCAAGGGGCCCAAGAGACCCAGTACTTC
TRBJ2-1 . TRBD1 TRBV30 CAWSGEGAIDNEQFF TGTGCCTGGAGTGGAGAGGGGGCGATAGACAATGAGCAGTTCTTC
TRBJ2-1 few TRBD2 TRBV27 CASSFSGRALVNEQFF TGTGCCAGCAGTTTCTCCGGGAGGGCCCTCGTGAATGAGCAGTTCTTC
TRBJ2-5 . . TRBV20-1 CSAASGQETQYF TGCAGTGCTGCCTCGGGGCAAGAGACCCAGTACTTC
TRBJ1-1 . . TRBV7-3 CASSLMVGNTEAFF TGTGCCAGCAGCTTAATGGTGGGGAACACTGAAGCTTTCTTT
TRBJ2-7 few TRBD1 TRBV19 CASSITGGLSYEQYF TGTGCCAGTAGTATAACAGGGGGACTCTCCTACGAGCAGTACTTC
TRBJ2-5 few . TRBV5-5 CASSQFGVRETQYF TGTGCCAGCAGCCAATTCGGGGTGCGGGAGACCCAGTACTTC
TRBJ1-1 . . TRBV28 CASSLWAVNTEAFF TGTGCCAGCAGTTTATGGGCCGTAAACACTGAAGCTTTCTTT
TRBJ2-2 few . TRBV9 CASSTGVYTGELFF TGTGCCAGCAGCACCGGGGTGTACACCGGGGAGCTGTTTTTT